This TCR beta chain comes out of a study of beta chain features in type 1 diabetes (dated by TCRdb to 2016 to 2019). Regarding the study in general: Mean age, gender distribution, total cell number and subset yield were not different between patients and healthy donors. A total of 107,917,701 sorted cells were examined across all samples, and the number of cells per subset was strongly correlated with RNA yield. The study compared TCRB repertoires of sorted circulating CD4+ T cell subsets between recently diagnosed type 1 diabetes patients and matched healthy donors. Regulatory and stem cell-like memory subsets were isolated from only 8 patients and roughly 8 healthy donors, whereas naive and central memory subsets came from all 30 or so donors.

The entire amount of isolated RNA was reverse transcribed using the High Capacity cDNA Reverse Transcription Kit, so the sequenced TCRB transcripts were expressed ones. Deep immunoSEQ sequencing was performed on naive, central memory and regulatory T cell samples, with an average of around 3.5 million total reads per sample. Sorted cells were lysed in RLT buffer, and RNA was extracted using DNase-treated RNeasy Micro or Mini kits according to cell number. To prevent cross-contamination, every cell subset was processed on its own, while patient and healthy donor samples were processed together. The immunoSEQ multiplex PCR was used to amplify TCRB sequences from cDNA, generating 87-bp fragments that spanned the CDR3 region. Sequencing of the amplicons was performed on the Illumina HiSeq platform. Regarding the original processing steps: PCR bias was corrected computationally using synthetic template baselines, and reads within Hamming distance 2 were collapsed, with unmergeable singletons discarded. Reads were aligned to IMGT to assign V, D and J genes, CDR3 length, and insertions or deletions at six rearrangement sites. Within each subset, clonotype counts were normalized to sorted cell number, after which true diversity and Gini coefficients were computed with the tcR R package. The overlap coefficient, calculated on TCRB nucleotide sequences, was used to quantify repertoire sharing. In its TCRdb copy, this immuneACCESS table keeps in-frame sequences only and misses some clones. Where compared with another copy, unresolved V genes explain less than half of these, and the others have no known cause. V and J calls and clone size are copied from that table; D and trimming were computed from the DNA. In all, the sample holds roughly 300,000 clones, and 6.5% to 10% of those were seen once. 0.44% of the sample is held by the ten biggest clonotypes.

General conclusions and limits of the study: Type 1 diabetes patients showed a moderate but significant shortening of TCRB CDR3 length in all four CD4+ subsets. At VDJ recombination sites, type 1 diabetes patients had fewer insertions and more deleted nucleotides, which implies abnormalities in thymic rearrangement. Only small numbers of individuals were included in the HLA sub-analyses, which left unresolved whether HLA type had any influence on TCRB rearrangement. Because cDNA was sequenced instead of genomic DNA, highly expressing activated cells could be over-represented, though the groups showed no difference in activation or CD3 levels. Naive, central memory and regulatory TCRB repertoires appeared more similar among patients than among healthy donors. Shorter templates might be favored by PCR, yet because patient and control samples were amplified and corrected together, any such skew would affect both groups equally.

CDR1 SGDLS and CDR2 YYNGEE were looked up in the germline V gene. The CDR3 holds 16 amino acids from the cysteine to the phenylalanine. Of the read, only the CDR3 DNA is kept; its 48 bases are in frame from base 1. Clipping removes 4 bases from V and 2 bases from J, with 7 as the unmatched junction base count. This clone came up a few times. It lacks a known antigen. Nothing much larger sits one base from this clone, and base qualities are not available. From each donor, a single peripheral blood sample of about 100 mL on average was drawn into heparinised tubes. A BD FACSAria II and a panel including CD45RO, CCR7, CD25, CD127, CD95 and CD27 were used to sort naive, central memory, regulatory and stem cell-like memory CD4+ T cells. Every sorted population had a purity above 95%. PBMCs were isolated right away by Lymphoprep density gradient centrifugation and were stained directly, without culture. To minimize batch effects, samples were stained and sorted in pairs, one healthy donor with one patient per experiment.

Recombination connected TRBV9 to TRBJ2-3, with 10 central nucleotides matching TRBD2. This clonotype was obtained from a woman younger than 35 in good health. The sample was central memory CD4+ T cells from blood. CDR3 sequence: CASSPGLAGDTDTQYF. The DNA is as follows: TGTGCCAGCAGCCCAGGGCTAGCGGGAGACACAGATACGCAGTATTTT.